The TCR beta chain described here comes from a study of identical twins. Findings and caveats of the study: It was cross-sectional statistical analysis, not following the same donors, that the conclusions relied on.

Template switching introduced a universal primer site, and the cDNA bore unique molecular identifiers. TCRdb fed the 5' RACE reads into MiXCR, producing one record per CDR3 protein. The data contain 500,000 to 700,000 distinct CDR3 sequences, 7.1% of them singletons. CDR3 length equals 16 residues. The germline V gene has CDR1 SGHKS and CDR2 YYEKEE (reference sequence). The V and J ends lost 4 bases and 4 bases, in that order; junction bases with no gene match: 7. This clonotype was observed many times. Its target is not known. Another study also made use of these data, one on yellow fever vaccine responses in identical twins.

This chain uses TRBV5-5 with TRBJ2-2; 10 bases are shared with TRBD1. The sample comprised PBMCs. This receptor was taken from a woman younger than 30 in good health. The CDR3: CASSTGQGVSTGELFF. Here the CDR3 DNA reads TGTGCCAGCAGCACAGGACAGGGGGTGAGCACCGGGGAGCTGTTTTTT.